These T cell receptor beta chains were read from a single sample in a study of blood T cell repertoires in COVID-19. Method: immunoSEQ multiplex PCR; TCRdb's copy keeps in-frame clones and lacks some. The repertoire holds about 210,000 clones, with more than 70% as singletons. The sequencing input was PBMCs or T cells enriched from blood (not recorded which). These receptors all stem from a man aged 30 to 45 with acute COVID-19. Each CDR3 is given with its conserved first and last residue. D genes are given only for firm matches. Clone size, where shown, is once, few, many, or a class for clones that have expanded.

>NA|TRBJ1-5|TRBV23-1|NA
TGCGCCAGCTTCAGGGATCAGCCCCAGCATTTT
CASFRDQPQHF
>NA|TRBJ1-6|TRBV2|NA
TGTGCCCGCCAACAGGGCCCCCCCGATTCACCCCTCCACTTT
CARQQGPPDSPLHF
>NA|TRBJ1-2|TRBV4-1|few
TGCGCCAGCAGCCACCCGGGACAAATCGGTGGCTACACCTTC
CASSHPGQIGGYTF
>NA|TRBJ1-6|TRBV9|NA
TGTGCCAGCAGCGTAGCACTAACCGAGGCAAATTCACCCCTCCACTTT
CASSVALTEANSPLHF
>TRBD1|TRBJ2-1|TRBV3-1/TRBV3-2|once
TGTGCCAGCAGCCCCATTCCCGGGACAGCTAACAATGAGCAGTTCTTC
CASSPIPGTANNEQFF
>TRBD2|TRBJ2-7|TRBV6-1|once
TGTGCCAGCAGTGAGGGGGGGGGAGAGCAGTACTTC
CASSEGGGEQYF
>NA|TRBJ2-3|TRBV9|NA
TGTGCCAGCAGCTCAAGTGGGGGGTCGGATACGCAGTATTTT
CASSSSGGSDTQYF
>NA|TRBJ1-2|TRBV2|NA
TGTGCCAGCACGGGGAGGTATGGCTACACCTTC
CASTGRYGYTF
>NA|TRBJ1-2|TRBV2|NA
TGTGCCAGCACGGGGGAGGTCGGCTACACCTTC
CASTGEVGYTF
>TRBD1|TRBJ1-2|TRBV28|NA
TGTGCCAGCAGATCTACAGGGGGCACCTATGGCTACACCTTC
CASRSTGGTYGYTF
>NA|TRBJ2-2|TRBV11-3|NA
TGTGCCAGCAGCTTAACAGGGAAAGGAACCGGGGAGCTGTTTTTT
CASSLTGKGTGELFF
>NA|TRBJ1-4|TRBV6-2/TRBV6-3|NA
TGTGCCAGCAGTTACGCTTCTTTGTCAGGACTTGGGACTAATGAAAAACTGTTTTTT
CASSYASLSGLGTNEKLFF
>TRBD2|TRBJ2-3|TRBV19|NA
TGTGCCAGTAGTACCCTAGCGGGGGGGCCTAATACGCAGTATTTT
CASSTLAGGPNTQYF
>NA|TRBJ1-1|TRBV10-2|NA
TGCGCCAGCAGTGGGCCACCCGGAGGCACTGAAGCTTTCTTT
CASSGPPGGTEAFF
>NA|TRBJ1-4|TRBV30|NA
TGTGCCTGGAGTGTACAAGGAGGAAAGACTAATGAAAAACTGTTTTTT
CAWSVQGGKTNEKLFF
>TRBD1|TRBJ2-2|TRBV2|NA
TGTGCCAGTTCTAGTCCGGGACAGGGGACCGGGGAGCTGTTTTTT
CASSSPGQGTGELFF
>TRBD1|TRBJ2-7|TRBV5-1|once
TGCGCCAGCAGCCAGGGACAGGGGAATGCCTACGAGCAGTACTTC
CASSQGQGNAYEQYF
>NA|TRBJ1-1|TRBV7-7|NA
TGTGCCAGCAGCCCCTTTTTGAACACTGAAGCTTTCTTT
CASSPFLNTEAFF
>NA|TRBJ2-1|TRBV6-6|NA
TGTGCCAGCAGTAAGGGCGGGTCCTACAATGAGCAGTTCTTC
CASSKGGSYNEQFF
>NA|TRBJ1-6|TRBV7-3|many
TGTGCCAGCAGCTTACTTGGGAGCAAGGATTCACCCCTCCACTTT
CASSLLGSKDSPLHF
>NA|TRBJ1-6|TRBV18|NA
TGTGCCAGCTCACAGGGGTCGTATAATTCACCCCTCCACTTT
CASSQGSYNSPLHF
>NA|TRBJ1-6|TRBV5-6|NA
TGTGCCAGCAGCTTGACAGGGAACTCACCCCTCCACTTT
CASSLTGNSPLHF
>NA|TRBJ2-7|TRBV5-6|NA
TGTGCCACCCAACTATTACAGGGCCACGAGCAGTACTTC
CATQLLQGHEQYF
>NA|TRBJ1-6|TRBV7-3|NA
TGTGCCAGCAGCTTACTCGGTGGTTTTAATTCACCCCTCCACTTT
CASSLLGGFNSPLHF
>TRBD2|TRBJ2-1|TRBV7-3|NA
TGTGCCAGCAGCTCCGGGGGGGCCAATGAGCAGTTCTTC
CASSSGGANEQFF
>TRBD1|TRBJ1-1|TRBV3-1/TRBV3-2|NA
TGTGCCAGCAGCCAAGTCCAGGGACAGGGGTCTTTCTTT
CASSQVQGQGSFF
>NA|TRBJ1-4|TRBV6-5|NA
TGTGCCAGCAGCCAACCCGGGGAAAAAGGGGAAAAACTGTTTTTT
CASSQPGEKGEKLFF
>NA|TRBJ1-2|TRBV5-6|NA
TGTGCCAGCAGCTTAATGTCGGGGGGCTACACCTTC
CASSLMSGGYTF
>TRBD1|TRBJ1-2|TRBV11-2|NA
TGTGCCAGCAGCTCTCAGGGGGCGCGTGGCTACACCTTC
CASSSQGARGYTF
>TRBD2|TRBJ2-1|TRBV10-2|NA
TGCGCCAGCAGCGTTAGCGGGGGGTACTACAATGAGCAGTTCTTC
CASSVSGGYYNEQFF
>NA|TRBJ2-2|TRBV13|NA
TGTGCCAGCAGCTTAGGCCTTGAGGACGGGGAGCTGTTTTTT
CASSLGLEDGELFF
>NA|TRBJ1-2|TRBV12-3/TRBV12-4|NA
TGTGCCAGCAGACTAGACAGCGCGGGGGGCTACACCTTC
CASRLDSAGGYTF